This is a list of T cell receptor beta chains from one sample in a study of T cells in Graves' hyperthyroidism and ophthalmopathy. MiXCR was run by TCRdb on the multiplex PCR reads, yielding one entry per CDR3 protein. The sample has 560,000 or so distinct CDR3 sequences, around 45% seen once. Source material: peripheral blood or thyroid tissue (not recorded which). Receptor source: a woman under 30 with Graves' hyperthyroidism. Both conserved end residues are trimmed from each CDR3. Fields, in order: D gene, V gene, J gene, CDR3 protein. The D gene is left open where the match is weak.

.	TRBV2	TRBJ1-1	ASSQEPVNTEAF
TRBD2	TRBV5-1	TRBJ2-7	ASARTSDPGYEQY
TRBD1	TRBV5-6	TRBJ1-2	ASSLRWTGNYGYT
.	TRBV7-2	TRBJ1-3	ASSLEAPPWTSGNTIY
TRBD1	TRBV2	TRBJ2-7	ARATGGALNPYEQY
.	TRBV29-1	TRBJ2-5	SVERGGETQY
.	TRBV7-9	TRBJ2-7	ASSLIGPYEQY
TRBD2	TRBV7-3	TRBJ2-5	ASSPQGLAGGETQY
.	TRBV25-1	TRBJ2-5	ASSEHRTGDVVIQY
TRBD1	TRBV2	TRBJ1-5	ASSVRTGLLPQH
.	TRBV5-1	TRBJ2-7	ASSLFLAYEQY
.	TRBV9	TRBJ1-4	ASSVSDLANEKLF
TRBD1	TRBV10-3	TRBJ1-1	AAGQEGGGMNTEAF
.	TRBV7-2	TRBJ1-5	ASSFLAGSNQPQH
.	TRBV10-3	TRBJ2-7	AISERSRGGYEQY
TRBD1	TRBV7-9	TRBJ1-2	ASSPRWDSYGYT
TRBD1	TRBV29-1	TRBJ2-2	SVADRVGNTGELF